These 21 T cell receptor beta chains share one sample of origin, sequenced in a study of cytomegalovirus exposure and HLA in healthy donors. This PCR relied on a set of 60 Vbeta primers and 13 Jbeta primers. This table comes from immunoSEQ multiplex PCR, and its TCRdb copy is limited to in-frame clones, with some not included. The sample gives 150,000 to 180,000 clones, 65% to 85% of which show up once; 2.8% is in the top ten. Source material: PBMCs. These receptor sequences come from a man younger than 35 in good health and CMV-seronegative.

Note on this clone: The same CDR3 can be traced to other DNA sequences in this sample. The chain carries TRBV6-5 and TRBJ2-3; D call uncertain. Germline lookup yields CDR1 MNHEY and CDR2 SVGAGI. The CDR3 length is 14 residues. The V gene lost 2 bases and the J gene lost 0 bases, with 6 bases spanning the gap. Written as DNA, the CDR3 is TGTGCCAGCAGTTACGGCCGTAGCACAGATACGCAGTATTTT. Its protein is CASSYGRSTDTQYF.

DNA for the CDR3: TGTGCCAGCAGCCAAGAGGGGGGGGGCTGGAGGTCCGAGACCCAGTACTTC. Amino acid sequence: CASSQEGGGWRSETQYF. The chain recombines TRBV4-2 with TRBJ2-5, with D tentatively TRBD2 (7 bases). The CDR3 is made up of 17 amino acids. Per germline, CDR1 LGHNA and CDR2 YNFKEQ. Trimming removed 0 bases from V and 5 bases from J, with 19 bases in between.

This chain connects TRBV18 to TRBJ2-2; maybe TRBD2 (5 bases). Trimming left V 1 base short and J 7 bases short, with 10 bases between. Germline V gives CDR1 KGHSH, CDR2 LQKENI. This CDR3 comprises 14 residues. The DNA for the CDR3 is TGTGCCAGCTCACCACAGGGAGATGACGGGGAGCTGTTTTTT. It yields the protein CASSPQGDDGELFF.

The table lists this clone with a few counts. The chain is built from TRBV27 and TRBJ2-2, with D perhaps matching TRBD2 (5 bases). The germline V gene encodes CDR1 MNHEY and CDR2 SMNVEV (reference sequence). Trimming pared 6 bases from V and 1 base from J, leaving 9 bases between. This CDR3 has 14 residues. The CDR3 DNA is TGTGCCAGCAGGAGGGCAGGGAACACCGGGGAGCTGTTTTTT. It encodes CASRRAGNTGELFF.

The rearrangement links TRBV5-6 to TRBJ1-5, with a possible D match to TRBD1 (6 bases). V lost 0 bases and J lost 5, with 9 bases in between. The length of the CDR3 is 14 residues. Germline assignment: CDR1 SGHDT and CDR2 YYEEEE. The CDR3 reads CASSLGGLDQPQHF. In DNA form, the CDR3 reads TGTGCCAGCAGCTTGGGGGGGCTGGATCAGCCCCAGCATTTT.

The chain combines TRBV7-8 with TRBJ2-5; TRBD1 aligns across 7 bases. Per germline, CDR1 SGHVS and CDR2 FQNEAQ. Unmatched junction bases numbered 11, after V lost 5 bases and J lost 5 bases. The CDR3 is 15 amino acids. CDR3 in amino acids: CASSGPFDRAETQYF. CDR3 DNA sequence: TGTGCCAGCAGCGGTCCCTTCGACAGGGCGGAGACCCAGTACTTC.

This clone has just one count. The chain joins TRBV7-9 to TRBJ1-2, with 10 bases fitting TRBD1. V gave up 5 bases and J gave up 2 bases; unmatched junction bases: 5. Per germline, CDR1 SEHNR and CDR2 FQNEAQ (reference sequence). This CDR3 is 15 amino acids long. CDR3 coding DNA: TGTGCCAGCAGCCTTTGGGACAGGGGCAACTATGGCTACACCTTC. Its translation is CASSLWDRGNYGYTF.

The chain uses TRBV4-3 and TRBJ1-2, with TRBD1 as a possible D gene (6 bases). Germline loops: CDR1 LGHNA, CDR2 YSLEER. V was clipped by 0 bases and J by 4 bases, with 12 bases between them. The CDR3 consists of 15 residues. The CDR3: CASSQDTAQGYGYTF. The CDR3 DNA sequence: TGCGCCAGCAGCCAAGATACGGCACAGGGCTATGGCTACACCTTC.

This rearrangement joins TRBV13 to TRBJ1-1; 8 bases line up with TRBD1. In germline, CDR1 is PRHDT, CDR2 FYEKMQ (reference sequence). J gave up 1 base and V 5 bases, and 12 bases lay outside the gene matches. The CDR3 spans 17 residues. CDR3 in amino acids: CASSPSPGTGPNTEAFF. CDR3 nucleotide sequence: TGTGCCAGCAGCCCATCCCCCGGGACAGGACCGAACACTGAAGCTTTCTTT.

For the CDR3, the DNA is TGCGCCAGCAGCTTGTGGGGAGGGGACACTGAAGCTTTCTTT. The encoded protein is CASSLWGGDTEAFF. The V gene is TRBV5-1, the J gene TRBJ1-1; D is perhaps TRBD1 (5 bases). The CDR3 is 14 residues long. CDR1 and CDR2 (germline): SGHRS, YFSETQ. V was pared by 1 base and J by 3 bases, with 10 bases between.

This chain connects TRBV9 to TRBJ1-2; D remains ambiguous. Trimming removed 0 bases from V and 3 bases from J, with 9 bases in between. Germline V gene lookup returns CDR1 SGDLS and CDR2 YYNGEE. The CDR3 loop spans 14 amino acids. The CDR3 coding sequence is TGTGCCAGCAGCGTAGGAGGGCTCGACTATGGCTACACCTTC. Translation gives CASSVGGLDYGYTF.

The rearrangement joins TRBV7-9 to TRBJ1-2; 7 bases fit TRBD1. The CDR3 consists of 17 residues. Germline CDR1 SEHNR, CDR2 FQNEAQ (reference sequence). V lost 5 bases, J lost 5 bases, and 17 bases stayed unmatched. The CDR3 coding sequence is TGTGCCAGCAGCCCCCCCGGAGACAGGGATGGGGGTTATGGCTACACCTTC. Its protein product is CASSPPGDRDGGYGYTF.

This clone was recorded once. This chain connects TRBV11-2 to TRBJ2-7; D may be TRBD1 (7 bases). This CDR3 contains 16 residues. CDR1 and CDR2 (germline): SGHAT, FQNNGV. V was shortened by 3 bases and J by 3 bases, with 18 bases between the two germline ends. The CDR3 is CASSLRGGTDIYEQYF. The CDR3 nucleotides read TGTGCCAGCAGCTTGAGAGGCGGGACAGACATCTACGAGCAGTACTTC.

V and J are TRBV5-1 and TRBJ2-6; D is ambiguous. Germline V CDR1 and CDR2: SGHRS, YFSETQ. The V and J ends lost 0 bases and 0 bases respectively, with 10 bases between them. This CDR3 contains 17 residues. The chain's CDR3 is CASSLVPVDSGANVLTF. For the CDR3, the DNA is TGCGCCAGCAGCTTGGTACCAGTCGACTCTGGGGCCAACGTCCTGACTTTC.

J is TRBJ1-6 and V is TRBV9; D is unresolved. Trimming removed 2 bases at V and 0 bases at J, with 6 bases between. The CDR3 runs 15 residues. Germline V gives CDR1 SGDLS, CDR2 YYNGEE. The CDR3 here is CASSVTSSYNSPLHF. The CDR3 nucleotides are TGTGCCAGCAGCGTGACAAGCTCCTATAATTCACCCCTCCACTTT.

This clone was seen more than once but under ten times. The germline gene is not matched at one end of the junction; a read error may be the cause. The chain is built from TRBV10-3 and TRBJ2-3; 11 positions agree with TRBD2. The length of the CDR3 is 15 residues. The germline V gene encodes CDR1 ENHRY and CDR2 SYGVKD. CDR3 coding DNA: TGTGCCAGCAGTGAATTAGCGGGGGGGCCAGATACGCAGTATTTT. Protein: CASSELAGGPDTQYF.

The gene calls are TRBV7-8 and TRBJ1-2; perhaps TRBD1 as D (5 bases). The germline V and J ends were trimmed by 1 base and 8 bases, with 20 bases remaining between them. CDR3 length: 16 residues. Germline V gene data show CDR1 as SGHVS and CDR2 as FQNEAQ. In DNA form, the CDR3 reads TGTGCCAGCAGCTTAGATTTGGCGGGGGGTGTTTCGGGCTACACCTTC. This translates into CASSLDLAGGVSGYTF.

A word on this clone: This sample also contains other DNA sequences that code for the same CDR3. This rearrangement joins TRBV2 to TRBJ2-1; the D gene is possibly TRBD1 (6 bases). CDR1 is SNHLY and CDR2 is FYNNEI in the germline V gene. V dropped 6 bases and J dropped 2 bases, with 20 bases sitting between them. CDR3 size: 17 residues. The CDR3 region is CASRGDGQSPTYNEQFF. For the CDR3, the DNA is TGTGCCAGCAGGGGAGACGGACAGTCCCCAACCTACAATGAGCAGTTCTTC.

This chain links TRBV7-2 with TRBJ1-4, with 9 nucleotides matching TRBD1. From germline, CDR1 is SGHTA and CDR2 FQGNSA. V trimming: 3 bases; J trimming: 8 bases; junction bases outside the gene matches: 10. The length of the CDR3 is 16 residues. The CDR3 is CASSFHQQGAGEKLFF. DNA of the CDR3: TGTGCCAGCAGCTTTCACCAACAGGGGGCTGGCGAAAAACTGTTTTTT.

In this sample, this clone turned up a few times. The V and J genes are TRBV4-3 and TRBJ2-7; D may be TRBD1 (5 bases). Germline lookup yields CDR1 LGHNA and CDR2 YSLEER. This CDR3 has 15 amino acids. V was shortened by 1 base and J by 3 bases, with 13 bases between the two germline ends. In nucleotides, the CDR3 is TGCGCCAGCAGCCAAGGGCTAGGGGCCCTCTACGAGCAGTACTTC. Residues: CASSQGLGALYEQYF.

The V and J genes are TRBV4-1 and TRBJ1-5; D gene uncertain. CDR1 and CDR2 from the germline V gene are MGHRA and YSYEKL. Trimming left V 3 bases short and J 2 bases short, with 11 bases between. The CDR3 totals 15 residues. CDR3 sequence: CASSQSDSGNQPQHF. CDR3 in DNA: TGCGCCAGCAGCCAGTCAGATAGCGGCAATCAGCCCCAGCATTTT.